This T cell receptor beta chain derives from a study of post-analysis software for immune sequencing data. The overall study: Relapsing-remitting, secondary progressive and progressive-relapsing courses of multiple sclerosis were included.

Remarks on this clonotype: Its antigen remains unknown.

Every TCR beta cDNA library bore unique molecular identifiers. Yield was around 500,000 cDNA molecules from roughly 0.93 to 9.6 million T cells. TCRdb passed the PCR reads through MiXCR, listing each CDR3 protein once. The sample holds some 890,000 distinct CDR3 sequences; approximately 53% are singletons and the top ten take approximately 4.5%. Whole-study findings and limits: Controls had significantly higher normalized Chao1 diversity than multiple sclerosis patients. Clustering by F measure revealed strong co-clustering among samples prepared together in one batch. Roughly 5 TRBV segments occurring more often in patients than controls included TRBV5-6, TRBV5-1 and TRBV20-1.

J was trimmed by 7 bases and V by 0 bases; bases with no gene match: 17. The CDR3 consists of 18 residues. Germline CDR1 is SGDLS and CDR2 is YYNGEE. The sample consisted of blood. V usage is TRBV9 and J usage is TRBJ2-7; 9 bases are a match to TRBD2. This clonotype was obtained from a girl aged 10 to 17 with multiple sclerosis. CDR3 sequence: CASSVVSSGGQATNEQYF. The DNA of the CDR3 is TGTGCCAGCAGCGTAGTGAGTAGCGGGGGCCAGGCTACCAATGAGCAGTACTTC.